Listed below are T cell receptor beta chains from one sample, sequenced in a study of multiple sclerosis patients with progressive multifocal leukoencephalopathy. Repertoires were generated with immunoSEQ multiplex PCR, while TCRdb's copy carries only in-frame clones and drops some. The data contain 30,000 or so clones, 70% to 90% of them seen just once; the ten biggest clones take up about 1.5%. Specimen: PBMCs. The receptors derive from a human donor with multiple sclerosis. Each CDR3 is given with its conserved first and last residue. A D gene is named only where the DNA matches it firmly. Only some rows state a clone size, as once, few, many or a class for expanded clones.

cdr3_length: 15; j_call: TRBJ2-1; d_call: TRBD2; v_call: TRBV19; clone_size: once; cdr3_aa: CASSGLADSYNEQFF; cdr3_nt: TGTGCCAGTAGTGGGCTAGCGGACTCCTACAATGAGCAGTTCTTC
cdr3_length: 14; j_call: TRBJ1-2; d_call: NA; v_call: TRBV5-4; clone_size: NA; cdr3_aa: CASSPSQEPYGYTF; cdr3_nt: TGTGCCAGCAGCCCGTCACAGGAACCCTATGGCTACACCTTC
cdr3_length: 16; j_call: TRBJ1-2; d_call: NA; v_call: TRBV5-8; clone_size: NA; cdr3_aa: CASSSNRLELNYGYTF; cdr3_nt: TGTGCCAGCAGCTCAAATAGACTCGAACTAAACTATGGCTACACCTTC
cdr3_length: 11; j_call: TRBJ2-5; d_call: TRBD2; v_call: TRBV11-3; clone_size: NA; cdr3_aa: CASRGRGEQYF; cdr3_nt: TGTGCCAGCCGAGGACGGGGGGAGCAGTACTTC
cdr3_length: 15; j_call: TRBJ1-2; d_call: NA; v_call: TRBV7-2; clone_size: NA; cdr3_aa: CASSLGRGLGYGYTF; cdr3_nt: TGTGCCAGCAGCTTAGGGAGGGGACTAGGCTATGGCTACACCTTC
cdr3_length: 15; j_call: TRBJ2-1; d_call: NA; v_call: TRBV5-5; clone_size: NA; cdr3_aa: CASSLEVGSYNEQFF; cdr3_nt: TGTGCCAGCAGCTTGGAGGTCGGTAGCTACAATGAGCAGTTCTTC
cdr3_length: 15; j_call: TRBJ2-3; d_call: NA; v_call: TRBV29-1; clone_size: NA; cdr3_aa: CSVEDLAGVPDTQYF; cdr3_nt: TGCAGCGTTGAAGATCTCGCGGGCGTCCCAGATACGCAGTATTTT
cdr3_length: 14; j_call: TRBJ1-2; d_call: NA; v_call: TRBV11-3; clone_size: NA; cdr3_aa: CASSGGGQNYGYTF; cdr3_nt: TGTGCCAGCAGCGGGGGGGGCCAAAACTATGGCTACACCTTC
cdr3_length: 16; j_call: TRBJ2-5; d_call: TRBD2; v_call: TRBV7-8; clone_size: NA; cdr3_aa: CASSSPTDGLAGGTNF; cdr3_nt: TGTGCCAGCAGCTCCCCGACCGATGGGCTAGCGGGAGGGACTAACTTC
cdr3_length: 18; j_call: TRBJ2-7; d_call: TRBD1; v_call: TRBV4-3; clone_size: NA; cdr3_aa: CASSQEPITGVKSYEQYF; cdr3_nt: TGCGCCAGCAGCCAAGAGCCAATTACAGGGGTGAAATCCTACGAGCAGTACTTC
cdr3_length: 15; j_call: TRBJ2-1; d_call: NA; v_call: TRBV9; clone_size: NA; cdr3_aa: CASSVDRGRVNEQFF; cdr3_nt: TGTGCCAGCAGCGTAGACAGAGGGCGAGTCAATGAGCAGTTCTTC
cdr3_length: 11; j_call: TRBJ1-5; d_call: NA; v_call: TRBV28; clone_size: NA; cdr3_aa: CASKGNQPQHF; cdr3_nt: TGTGCCAGCAAAGGCAATCAGCCCCAGCATTTT
cdr3_length: 15; j_call: TRBJ2-5; d_call: NA; v_call: TRBV6-5; clone_size: NA; cdr3_aa: CASSLGGEVQETQYF; cdr3_nt: TGTGCCAGCAGTTTGGGGGGAGAGGTCCAAGAGACCCAGTACTTC
cdr3_length: 13; j_call: TRBJ1-2; d_call: NA; v_call: TRBV27; clone_size: NA; cdr3_aa: CASSSFLNYGYTF; cdr3_nt: TGTGCCAGCAGTAGTTTTCTTAACTATGGCTACACCTTC
cdr3_length: 15; j_call: TRBJ2-7; d_call: TRBD2; v_call: TRBV6-5; clone_size: NA; cdr3_aa: CASSYSTSDYYEQYF; cdr3_nt: TGTGCCAGCAGTTACTCGACTAGCGACTACTACGAGCAGTACTTC
cdr3_length: 18; j_call: TRBJ2-1; d_call: TRBD2; v_call: TRBV25-1; clone_size: NA; cdr3_aa: CASSELSSVGLAGGRQFF; cdr3_nt: TGTGCCAGCAGTGAATTATCTTCGGTGGGACTAGCGGGTGGCCGGCAGTTCTTC
cdr3_length: 15; j_call: TRBJ2-7; d_call: NA; v_call: TRBV18; clone_size: NA; cdr3_aa: CASSPGGVSSYEQYF; cdr3_nt: TGTGCCAGCTCACCTGGGGGCGTCAGCTCCTACGAGCAGTACTTC
cdr3_length: 15; j_call: TRBJ2-1; d_call: TRBD2; v_call: TRBV27; clone_size: few; cdr3_aa: CASSTGLAGRDEQFF; cdr3_nt: TGTGCCAGCAGTACGGGACTAGCGGGACGCGATGAGCAGTTCTTC
cdr3_length: 15; j_call: TRBJ2-1; d_call: NA; v_call: TRBV5-1; clone_size: NA; cdr3_aa: CASSSQTGTSGEQFF; cdr3_nt: TGCGCCAGCAGCTCCCAAACCGGGACCTCCGGTGAGCAGTTCTTC
cdr3_length: 14; j_call: TRBJ1-5; d_call: TRBD1; v_call: TRBV7-2; clone_size: NA; cdr3_aa: CASSFTGGNQPQHF; cdr3_nt: TGTGCCAGCAGCTTCACAGGGGGCAATCAGCCCCAGCATTTT
cdr3_length: 13; j_call: TRBJ2-7; d_call: NA; v_call: TRBV5-6; clone_size: NA; cdr3_aa: CASSPDRSYEQYF; cdr3_nt: TGTGCCAGCAGCCCGGACAGATCCTACGAGCAGTACTTC
cdr3_length: 11; j_call: TRBJ2-5; d_call: NA; v_call: TRBV7-2; clone_size: NA; cdr3_aa: CASSISLEQYF; cdr3_nt: TGTGCCAGCAGCATAAGCCTAGAGCAGTACTTC
cdr3_length: 14; j_call: TRBJ2-1; d_call: NA; v_call: TRBV5-1; clone_size: NA; cdr3_aa: CASSPALGHNEQFF; cdr3_nt: TGCGCCAGCAGCCCGGCCCTGGGCCACAATGAGCAGTTCTTC
cdr3_length: 16; j_call: TRBJ1-3; d_call: NA; v_call: TRBV18; clone_size: NA; cdr3_aa: CASSPFAGATGNTIYF; cdr3_nt: TGTGCCAGCTCACCTTTTGCGGGGGCAACTGGAAACACCATATATTTT
cdr3_length: 17; j_call: TRBJ2-7; d_call: TRBD2; v_call: TRBV28; clone_size: NA; cdr3_aa: CASSFSGTSGTFYEQYF; cdr3_nt: TGTGCCAGCAGCTTCAGTGGGACTAGCGGGACTTTCTACGAGCAGTACTTC
cdr3_length: 13; j_call: TRBJ2-4; d_call: NA; v_call: TRBV6-1; clone_size: NA; cdr3_aa: CASIGQFKNIQYF; cdr3_nt: TGTGCCAGCATAGGGCAGTTCAAAAACATTCAGTACTTC
cdr3_length: 16; j_call: TRBJ2-2; d_call: TRBD2; v_call: TRBV4-1; clone_size: NA; cdr3_aa: CASSLSGGGYTGELFF; cdr3_nt: TGCGCCAGCAGCCTCTCCGGCGGGGGATATACCGGGGAGCTGTTTTTT
cdr3_length: 17; j_call: TRBJ2-2; d_call: TRBD1; v_call: TRBV25-1; clone_size: NA; cdr3_aa: CASSEGRGQGPPGELFF; cdr3_nt: TGTGCCAGCAGTGAGGGGAGGGGACAGGGGCCCCCCGGGGAGCTGTTTTTT
cdr3_length: 16; j_call: TRBJ1-1; d_call: NA; v_call: TRBV5-1; clone_size: NA; cdr3_aa: CASSLRGGLVNTEAFF; cdr3_nt: TGCGCCAGCAGCTTAAGGGGTGGGTTAGTGAACACTGAAGCTTTCTTT
cdr3_length: 13; j_call: TRBJ1-4; d_call: NA; v_call: TRBV2; clone_size: NA; cdr3_aa: CASSETVGGKLFF; cdr3_nt: TGTGCCAGCAGTGAAACGGTTGGGGGAAAACTGTTTTTT
cdr3_length: 14; j_call: TRBJ2-2; d_call: TRBD2; v_call: TRBV6-4; clone_size: once; cdr3_aa: CASRLLATTGELFF; cdr3_nt: TGTGCCAGCAGATTACTAGCGACTACCGGGGAGCTGTTTTTT
cdr3_length: 14; j_call: TRBJ2-1; d_call: NA; v_call: TRBV5-6; clone_size: NA; cdr3_aa: CASSLTGSYNEQFF; cdr3_nt: TGTGCCAGCAGCTTGACAGGGTCCTACAATGAGCAGTTCTTC
cdr3_length: 15; j_call: TRBJ2-7; d_call: TRBD1; v_call: TRBV7-2; clone_size: NA; cdr3_aa: CASSQDRQEVYEQYF; cdr3_nt: TGTGCCAGCAGCCAGGACAGGCAGGAAGTTTACGAGCAGTACTTC
cdr3_length: 18; j_call: TRBJ1-3; d_call: NA; v_call: TRBV18; clone_size: NA; cdr3_aa: CASSPPSRTLDSGNTIYF; cdr3_nt: TGTGCCAGCTCACCACCCTCTAGGACGCTCGACTCTGGAAACACCATATATTTT
cdr3_length: 19; j_call: TRBJ2-2; d_call: TRBD2; v_call: TRBV19; clone_size: NA; cdr3_aa: CASTPPRGLAGGSTGELFF; cdr3_nt: TGTGCCAGTACCCCTCCTAGGGGACTAGCGGGAGGGAGCACCGGGGAGCTGTTTTTT
cdr3_length: 12; j_call: TRBJ1-2; d_call: NA; v_call: TRBV6-6; clone_size: few; cdr3_aa: CASSYYPPGYTF; cdr3_nt: TGTGCCAGCAGTTACTACCCACCCGGCTACACCTTC
cdr3_length: 14; j_call: TRBJ2-2; d_call: TRBD2; v_call: TRBV7-9; clone_size: once; cdr3_aa: CASSFQREAGELFF; cdr3_nt: TGTGCCAGCAGCTTTCAGCGGGAGGCCGGGGAGCTGTTTTTT
cdr3_length: 14; j_call: TRBJ1-2; d_call: NA; v_call: TRBV7-9; clone_size: NA; cdr3_aa: CASSLAQGEGRYTF; cdr3_nt: TGTGCCAGCAGCTTAGCCCAGGGAGAGGGACGCTACACCTTC
cdr3_length: 15; j_call: TRBJ1-2; d_call: NA; v_call: TRBV4-1; clone_size: NA; cdr3_aa: CASSQVSQGSDGYTF; cdr3_nt: TGCGCCAGCAGCCAAGTATCCCAGGGGTCTGACGGCTACACCTTC
cdr3_length: 11; j_call: TRBJ2-1; d_call: NA; v_call: TRBV20-1; clone_size: NA; cdr3_aa: CSWKVSNEQFF; cdr3_nt: TGCAGTTGGAAAGTGAGCAATGAGCAGTTCTTC